This T cell receptor beta chain was observed in a study of shared clonotypes between healthy human individuals. The data were produced by immunoSEQ multiplex PCR, yet TCRdb's version contains in-frame clones alone and is incomplete. The repertoire holds 400,000 to 500,000 clones, roughly four fifths seen once, with about an eighth in the top ten. Germline CDR1 is SNHLY and CDR2 is FYNNEI. The CDR3 is 13 amino acids. The V gene end was trimmed by 7 bases and the J gene end by 7 bases; junction bases not matched to a gene: 6. Sequences were obtained from PBMCs. This sequence was found in a woman in her thirties or forties in good health. Some clones in this sample may be carry-over from other donors' samples. The rearrangement uses TRBV2 and TRBJ1-4; 7 bases are a match to TRBD1. In DNA, the CDR3 is TGTGCCAGCACGGGTACAGGGGTTGAAAAACTGTTTTTT. Its translation is CASTGTGVEKLFF.